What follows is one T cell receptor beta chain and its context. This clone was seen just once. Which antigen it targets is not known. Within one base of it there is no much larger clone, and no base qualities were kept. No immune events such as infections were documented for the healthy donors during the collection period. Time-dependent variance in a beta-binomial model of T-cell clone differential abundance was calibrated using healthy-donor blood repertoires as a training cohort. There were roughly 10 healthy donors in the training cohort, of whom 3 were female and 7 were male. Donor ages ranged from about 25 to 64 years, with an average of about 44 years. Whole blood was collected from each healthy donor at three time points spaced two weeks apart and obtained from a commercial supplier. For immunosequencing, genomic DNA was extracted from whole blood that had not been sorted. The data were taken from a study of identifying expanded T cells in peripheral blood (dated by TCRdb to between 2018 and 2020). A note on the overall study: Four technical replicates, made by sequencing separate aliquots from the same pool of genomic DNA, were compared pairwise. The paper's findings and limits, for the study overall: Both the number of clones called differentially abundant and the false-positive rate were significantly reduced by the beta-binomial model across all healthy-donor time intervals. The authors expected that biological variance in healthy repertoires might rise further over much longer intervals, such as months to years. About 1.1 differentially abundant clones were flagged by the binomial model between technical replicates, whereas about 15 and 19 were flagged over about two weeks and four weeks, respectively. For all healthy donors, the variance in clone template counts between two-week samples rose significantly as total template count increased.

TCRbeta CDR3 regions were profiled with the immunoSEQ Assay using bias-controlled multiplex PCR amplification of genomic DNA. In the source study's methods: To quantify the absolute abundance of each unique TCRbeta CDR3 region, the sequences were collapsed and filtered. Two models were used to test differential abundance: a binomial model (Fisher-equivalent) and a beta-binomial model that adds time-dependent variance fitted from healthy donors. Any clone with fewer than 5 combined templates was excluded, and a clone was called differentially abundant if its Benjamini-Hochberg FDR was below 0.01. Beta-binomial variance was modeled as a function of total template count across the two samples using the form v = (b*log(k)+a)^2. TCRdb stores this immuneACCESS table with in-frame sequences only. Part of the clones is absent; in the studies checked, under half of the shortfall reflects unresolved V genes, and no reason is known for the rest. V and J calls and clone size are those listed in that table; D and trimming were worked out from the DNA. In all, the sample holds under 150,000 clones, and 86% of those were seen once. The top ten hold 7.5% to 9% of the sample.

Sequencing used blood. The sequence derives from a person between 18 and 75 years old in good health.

The CDR3 loop reads CASSAGPGYGYTF. In nucleotides, the sequence is TGTGCCAGCAGCGCCGGACCAGGCTATGGCTACACCTTC. The rearrangement combines TRBV7-9 with TRBJ1-2; the D gene assignment is ambiguous. CDR1 and CDR2 were assigned from the germline V gene (reference sequence) as SEHNR and FQNEAQ. The junction carries 11 bases between V and J, which are trimmed by 5 bases and 4 bases respectively. The CDR3, cysteine through phenylalanine, is 13 amino acids long. The sequence is cut down to CDR3 DNA, 39 bases in frame from base 1. Reference TRBV7-9 and TRBJ1-2 proteins supply the regions before and after the CDR3; the full variable domain is: DTGVSQNPRHKITKRGQNVTFRCDPISEHNRLYWYRQTLGQGPEFLTYFQNEAQLEKSRLLSDRFSAERPKGSFSTLEIQRTEQGDSAMYLCASSAGPGYGYTFGSGTRLTVV.